The sequence of this T cell receptor beta chain was determined in a study of blood T cell repertoires in COVID-19 (dated by TCRdb to about 2020). Background on the whole study: Samples covering the acute and convalescent phases of COVID-19 were provided by collaborators in the United States, Italy and Spain. The material from the prospective study consisted of cDNA or gDNA derived from T cells, B-cell-depleted T cells, or PBMCs. Subjects who had been exposed to COVID-19, were actively infected with it, or had recovered from it provided the deeply sampled blood TCRbeta repertoires that made up the dataset. The repertoires were made available in a free public database intended to serve as a resource for research on the immune response to SARS-CoV-2. Samples were obtained from the ongoing ImmuneRACE study (first 160 participants) and from 1,200 or so subjects provided by 6 global collaborators. The sample metadata nearly always contained a de-identified subject ID, COVID-19 status, age in years and sex. Where available, HLA class I and class II types were obtained from metadata supplied by the sample provider rather than from assay-based typing. Study-wide conclusions, independent of this receptor: Clinical and demographic metadata were provided uncurated, with the amount varying by source and participant.

From the germline V gene, CDR1 is LGHNT and CDR2 is FRNRAP. The CDR3 sequence holds 12 residues, the cysteine and phenylalanine included. Only the CDR3 portion is preserved as DNA: 36 bases, with reading frame beginning at the first base. The junction carries 6 bases between V and J, which are trimmed by 3 bases and 3 bases respectively. On this clone itself: Its antigen has not been determined. No much larger clonotype is one base removed from it; base qualities were not supplied.

Participants in the prospective study were aged about 18 to 100 years, lived in 20 to 30 United States geographic areas, and enrolled through a virtual design. In the prospective study, cohorts were assigned on the basis of participant-reported clinical history obtained from a screening survey and a study questionnaire. ImmuneRACE Cohort 3 recovered participants were defined by two consecutive negative NP/OP PCR tests, healthcare professional clearance, or symptom resolution. Mobile phlebotomists in the prospective study collected whole blood, serum and a nasopharyngeal or oropharyngeal swab from every participant. Additional blood draws and questionnaires over an approximately two-month period could optionally be provided by prospective study participants. Before DNA extraction, prospective study blood samples were shipped either frozen or at room temperature. TCRbeta CDR3 regions were amplified from genomic DNA by means of the immunoSEQ Assay, a bias-controlled multiplex PCR. On the authors' methods: Within the assay, amplification of reference gene primers was used to estimate how many nucleated cells each sample contained. Sequence reads were collapsed and filtered to measure the absolute abundance of every unique TCRbeta CDR3 rearrangement. For each sample, productive Simpson clonality was calculated as the square root of Simpson's diversity index over productive rearrangements. The immuneACCESS repertoire file appears here via TCRdb, limited to in-frame rearrangements. These files lack a portion of the clones; in checked studies, under half of the deficit traces to unresolved V genes, and the cause of the others is not known. D and trimming come from the DNA, and the V and J calls and clone size come from that table. The sample has a few hundred thousand clones on record, approximately 90% of them singletons. In total, the top ten clones hold about 9.4% of the sample.

This TCR derives from a young woman who had recovered from COVID-19. The sequenced sample was PBMCs or T cells enriched from blood (not recorded which). The V and J genes are TRBV12-5 and TRBJ2-7; no D gene is confidently identified. The bases are TGTGCTAGTGGTTTCGGCGGCTACGAGCAGTACTTC. It specifies CASGFGGYEQYF.